These 3 T cell receptor beta chains share one sample of origin, sequenced in a study of blood T cell repertoires in COVID-19. Repertoires were generated with immunoSEQ multiplex PCR, while TCRdb's copy carries only in-frame clones and drops some. This table has approximately 99,000 clones, about three quarters appearing once. The sequenced material came from peripheral blood. The receptors were sampled from a woman aged 40-49 years with acute or convalescent COVID-19.

V gene TRBV20-1 combines with J gene TRBJ1-5; D unresolved. CDR1 is DFQATT and CDR2 is SNEGSKA in the germline V gene (reference sequence). This CDR3 has 13 amino acids. The V and J ends lost 3 bases and 0 bases respectively, with 6 bases between them. The CDR3 coding sequence is TGCAGTGCTAGTCCCCATAGCAATCAGCCCCAGCATTTT. Encoded protein: CSASPHSNQPQHF.

This chain links TRBV19 with TRBJ2-2; 9 bases agree with TRBD1. In germline, CDR1 is LNHDA, CDR2 SQIVND (reference sequence). The CDR3 spans 15 residues. The V gene end was trimmed by 5 bases and the J gene end by 3 bases; junction bases not matched to a gene: 4. Written as DNA, the CDR3 is TGTGCCAGTAGTGTCGGACAGGGGTACACCGGGGAGCTGTTTTTT. Its protein is CASSVGQGYTGELFF. The full variable domain, its missing parts supplied by reference TRBV19 and TRBJ2-2, is DGGITQSPKYLFRKEGQNVTLSCEQNLNHDAMYWYRQDPGQGLRLIYYSQIVNDFQKGDIAEGYSVSREKKESFPLTVTSAQKNPTAFYLCASSVGQGYTGELFFGEGSRLTVL.

Only a few counts were recorded for this clone. The chain uses TRBV10-3 and TRBJ2-2; TRBD2 might be the D (6 bases). CDR1 is ENHRY and CDR2 is SYGVKD in the germline V gene. The CDR3 extends over 15 amino acids. V lost 6 bases to trimming and J lost 3 bases, with 14 bases between them. This CDR3 reads CAIREGLEDTGELFF. CDR3 bases: TGTGCCATCAGGGAGGGACTGGAAGACACCGGGGAGCTGTTTTTT.